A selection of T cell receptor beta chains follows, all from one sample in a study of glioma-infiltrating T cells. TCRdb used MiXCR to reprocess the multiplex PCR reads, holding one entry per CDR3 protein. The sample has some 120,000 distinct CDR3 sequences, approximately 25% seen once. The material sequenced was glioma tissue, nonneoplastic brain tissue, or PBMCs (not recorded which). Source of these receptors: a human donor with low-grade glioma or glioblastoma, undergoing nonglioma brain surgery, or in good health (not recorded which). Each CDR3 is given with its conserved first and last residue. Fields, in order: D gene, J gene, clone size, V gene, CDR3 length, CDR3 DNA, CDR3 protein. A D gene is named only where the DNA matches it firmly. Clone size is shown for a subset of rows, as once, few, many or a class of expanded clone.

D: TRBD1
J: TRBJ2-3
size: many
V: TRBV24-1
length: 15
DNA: TGTGCCACCAGTGATTCGGGACAGGTAACAGATACGCAGTATTTT
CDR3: CATSDSGQVTDTQYF

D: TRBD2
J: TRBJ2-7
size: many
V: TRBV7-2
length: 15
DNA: TGTGCCAGCAGCCCTAGCGGTCTCGGGGTCTACGAGCAGTACTTC
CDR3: CASSPSGLGVYEQYF

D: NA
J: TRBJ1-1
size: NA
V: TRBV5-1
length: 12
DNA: TGCGCCAGCAGCTATGACGACGGCGGAGCTTTCTTT
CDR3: CASSYDDGGAFF

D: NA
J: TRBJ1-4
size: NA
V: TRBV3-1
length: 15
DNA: TGTGCCAGCAGCCAAGTCATACTGGTTAATGAAAAACTGTTTTTT
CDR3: CASSQVILVNEKLFF

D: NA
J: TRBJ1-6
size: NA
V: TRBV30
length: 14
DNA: TGTGCCTGGAGTGGCACGACATTAAGTTCCCCCCTCCACTTT
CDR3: CAWSGTTLSSPLHF

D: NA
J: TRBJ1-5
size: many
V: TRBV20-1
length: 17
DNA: TGCAGTGCTGAAATCCGGGACCCAGGATTGCGTCATCAGCCCCAGCATTTT
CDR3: CSAEIRDPGLRHQPQHF

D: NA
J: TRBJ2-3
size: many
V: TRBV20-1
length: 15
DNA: TGCAGTGCTAGCTTATCGCGGGATACCCCAGATACGCAGTATTTT
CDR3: CSASLSRDTPDTQYF

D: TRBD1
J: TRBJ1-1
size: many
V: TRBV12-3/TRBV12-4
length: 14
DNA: TGTGCCAGCAGTTGGGACAGCAGAAACACTGAAGCTTTCTTT
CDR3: CASSWDSRNTEAFF

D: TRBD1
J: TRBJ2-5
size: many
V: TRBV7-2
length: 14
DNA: TGTGCCAGCAGCTTGGGACAGTCCCAAGAGACCCAGTACTTC
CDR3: CASSLGQSQETQYF

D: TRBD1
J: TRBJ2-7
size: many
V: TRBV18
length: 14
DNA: TGTGCCAGCTCGTACCGGGACAGGGAGGACGAGCAGTACTTC
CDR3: CASSYRDREDEQYF

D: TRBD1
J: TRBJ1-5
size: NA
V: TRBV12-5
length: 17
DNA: TGTGCTAGTGGTTTGGTATCTCTCCACCGAGGGGGCCAGCCCCAGCATTTT
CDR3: CASGLVSLHRGGQPQHF

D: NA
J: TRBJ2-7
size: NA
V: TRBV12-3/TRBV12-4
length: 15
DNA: TGTGCCAGCAGTTTAGCAGGGGGGAACCTCTACGAGCAGTACTTC
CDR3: CASSLAGGNLYEQYF

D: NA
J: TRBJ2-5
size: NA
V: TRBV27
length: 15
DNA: TGTGCAAGCAGTTTATTGGCCGATTACCAAGAGACCCAGTACTTC
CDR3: CASSLLADYQETQYF

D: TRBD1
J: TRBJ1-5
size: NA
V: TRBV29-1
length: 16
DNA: TGCAGCGCTGAGGGACAGACCGTTTCCCTATATCAGCCCCAGCATTTT
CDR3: CSAEGQTVSLYQPQHF

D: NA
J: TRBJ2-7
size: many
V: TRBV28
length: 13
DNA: TGTGCCAGCAGTCGACCTGACAGGCTCGAGCAGTACTTC
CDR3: CASSRPDRLEQYF

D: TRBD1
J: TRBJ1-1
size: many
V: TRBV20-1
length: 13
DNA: TGCAGTGCTAGAGAACAGGGGTACACTGAAGCTTTCTTT
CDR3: CSAREQGYTEAFF

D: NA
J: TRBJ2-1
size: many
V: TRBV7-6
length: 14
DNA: TGTGCCAGCAGCTTGGGAAGCGGGCCCAATGAGCAGTTCTTC
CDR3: CASSLGSGPNEQFF

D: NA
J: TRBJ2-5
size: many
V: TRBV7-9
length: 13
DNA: TGTGCCAGCAGCTTTCTGTATCAAGAGACCCAGTACTTC
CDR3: CASSFLYQETQYF

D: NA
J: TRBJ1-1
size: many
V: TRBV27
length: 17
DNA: TGTGCCAGCAGTTCCCATAAATCGACAGCACCCGACTTTGAAGCTTTCTTT
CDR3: CASSSHKSTAPDFEAFF

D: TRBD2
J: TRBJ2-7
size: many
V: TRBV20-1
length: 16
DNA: TGCAGTGCTCATGATAGGGGGACTAGCGGCACCTACGAGCAGTACTTC
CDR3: CSAHDRGTSGTYEQYF

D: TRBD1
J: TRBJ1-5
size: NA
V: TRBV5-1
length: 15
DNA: TGCGCCAGCAGCACCGGACAGGGCGACAATCGGCCCCAGCATTTT
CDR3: CASSTGQGDNRPQHF

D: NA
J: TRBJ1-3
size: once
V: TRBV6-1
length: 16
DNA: TGTGCCAGCAGGGACGTGTACGATAACTCTGGAAACACCATATATTTT
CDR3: CASRDVYDNSGNTIYF

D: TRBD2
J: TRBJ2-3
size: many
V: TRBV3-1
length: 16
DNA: TGTGCCAGCAGCCAAGTAGCTAGCGGGATCACAGATACGCAGTATTTT
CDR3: CASSQVASGITDTQYF

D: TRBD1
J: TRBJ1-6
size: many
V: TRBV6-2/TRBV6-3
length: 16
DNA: TGTGCCAGCAGTTCCGGGACCCAGGGGGGTACTTCACCCCTCCACTTT
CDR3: CASSSGTQGGTSPLHF

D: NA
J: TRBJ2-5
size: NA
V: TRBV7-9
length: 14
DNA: TGTGCCAGCAGCCCCCACAGGGATCAAGAGACCCAGTACTTC
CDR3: CASSPHRDQETQYF

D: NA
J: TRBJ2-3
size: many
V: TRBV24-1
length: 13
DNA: TGTGCCACCAGTGATGCGGGACGGAATACGCAGTATTTT
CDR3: CATSDAGRNTQYF

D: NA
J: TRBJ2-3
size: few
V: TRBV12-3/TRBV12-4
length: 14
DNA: TGTGCCAGCAGTTTTTTTGGGAGCACAGATACGCAGTATTTT
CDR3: CASSFFGSTDTQYF

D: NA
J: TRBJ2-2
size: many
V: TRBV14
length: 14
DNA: TGTGCCAGCAGCCCAACGCGCCACACCGGGGAGCTGTTTTTT
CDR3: CASSPTRHTGELFF

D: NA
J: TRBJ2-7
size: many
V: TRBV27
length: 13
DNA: TGTGCCAGCAGGCTTGGAGGTTCCTACGAGCAGTACTTC
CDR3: CASRLGGSYEQYF

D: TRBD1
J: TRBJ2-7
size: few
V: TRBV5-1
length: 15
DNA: TGCGCCAGCAGCTTGATAGGACAGGGGTTCTACGAGCAGTACTTC
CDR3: CASSLIGQGFYEQYF

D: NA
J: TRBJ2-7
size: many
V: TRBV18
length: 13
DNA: TGTGCCAGCAGTCCTGGGAGCTCCTACGAGCAGTACTTC
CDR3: CASSPGSSYEQYF

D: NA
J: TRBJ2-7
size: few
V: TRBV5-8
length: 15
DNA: TGTGCCAGCAGCTTGAATACAGGGTTTCAGCTCGAGCAGTACTTC
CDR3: CASSLNTGFQLEQYF